The next 16 T cell receptor beta chains were all read from a single sample in a study of CD8+ T cells in alopecia areata. Reverse transcribed after extraction, RNA yielded cDNA as the sequencing template. Method: immunoSEQ multiplex PCR; TCRdb's copy keeps in-frame clones and lacks some. The sample includes roughly 150,000 clones, more than 45% seen only once; the top ten take approximately 19%. The sequencing used CD8+ T cells sorted from blood, collected at week 0. All receptors come from a human donor with alopecia areata.

This clone was counted a few times. V usage is TRBV19 and J usage is TRBJ2-1; TRBD2 matches 8 bases. The CDR3 consists of 15 residues. Germline V CDR1 and CDR2: LNHDA, SQIVND (reference sequence). The V and J ends lost 3 bases and 3 bases, in that order; junction bases with no gene match: 4. For the CDR3, the DNA is TGTGCCAGTAGTATCTCAGCGGGGGTCTACAATGAGCAGTTCTTC. Its protein is CASSISAGVYNEQFF.

This rearrangement joins TRBV7-3 to TRBJ1-2; TRBD1 matches 12 bases. Germline values: CDR1 SGHTA, CDR2 FQGTGA. J was trimmed by 7 bases and V by 5 bases; bases with no gene match: 8. CDR3 size: 15 residues. This chain's CDR3 is CASSPGDRGRGGYTF. The CDR3 DNA reads TGTGCCAGCAGCCCAGGGGACAGGGGGCGAGGTGGCTACACCTTC.

Regarding this clone: A read error may explain this, as a much larger clone is one base away. V gene TRBV7-9 combines with J gene TRBJ2-2; no firm D call. The germline gives CDR1 SEHNR, CDR2 FQNEAQ (reference sequence). CDR3 size: 12 residues. Deletions cut 1 base from V and 4 bases from J, with 1 base between. In DNA, the CDR3 is TGTGCCAGCAGCTTAGTCACCGGGGAGCTGTTTTTT. It encodes CASSLVTGELFF. The full variable domain, its missing parts supplied by reference TRBV7-9 and TRBJ2-2, is DTGVSQNPRHKITKRGQNVTFRCDPISEHNRLYWYRQTLGQGPEFLTYFQNEAQLEKSRLLSDRFSAERPKGSFSTLEIQRTEQGDSAMYLCASSLVTGELFFGEGSRLTVL.

This clone has only one observation. The CDR3 bases are TGTGCCAGCAGTGAAGGGGATTTCGGTAATGAGCAGTTCTTC. Its protein is CASSEGDFGNEQFF. V is TRBV25-1 and J is TRBJ2-1, with D uncertain. Germline V gene sequence: CDR1 MGHDK, CDR2 SYGVNS. The V end was cut by 2 bases, the J end by 7 bases, with 12 bases between. CDR3 size: 14 residues. The complete variable domain, with remaining parts taken from reference TRBV25-1 and TRBJ2-1, reads EADIYQTPRYLVIGTGKKITLECSQTMGHDKMYWYQQDPGMELHLIHYSYGVNSTEKGDLSSESTVSRIRTEHFPLTLESARPSHTSQYLCASSEGDFGNEQFFGPGTRLTVL.

This chain connects TRBV7-7 to TRBJ2-5; D may be TRBD1 (6 bases). V was shortened by 5 bases and J by 3 bases, with 13 bases between the two germline ends. The germline CDR1 and CDR2 sequences are SSHAT and FNYEAQ (reference sequence). CDR3 length: 14 amino acids. The CDR3 nucleotides read TGTGCCAGCAGCCCCGGGACATCGGAAGAGACCCAGTACTTC. Its translation is CASSPGTSEETQYF.

A few counts support this clone. J is TRBJ2-7 and V is TRBV30; 7 bases are a match to TRBD2. Germline V gene data show CDR1 as GTSNPN and CDR2 as SVGIG (reference sequence). Trimming removed 3 bases from V and 2 bases from J; junction bases left unmatched: 13. The CDR3 runs to 16 residues. The DNA for the CDR3 is TGTGCCTGGAGCGGGGGGAACGACCATCCACCCTACGAGCAGTACTTC. Protein product: CAWSGGNDHPPYEQYF.

This chain uses TRBV14 with TRBJ2-5; either TRBD1 or TRBD2 may fit D (5 bases each). V was trimmed by 2 bases and J by 4 bases, leaving 8 bases between them. Germline V CDR1 and CDR2: SGHDN, FVKESK. The CDR3 spans 13 residues. The CDR3 spells CASSQLGAETQYF. CDR3 bases: TGTGCCAGCAGCCAACTCGGGGCAGAGACCCAGTACTTC.

This chain connects TRBV4-3 to TRBJ2-7, with D perhaps matching TRBD1 (6 bases). The germline V gene encodes CDR1 LGHNA and CDR2 YSLEER. Trimming left V 1 base short and J 2 bases short, with 12 bases between. CDR3 length equals 15 residues. In nucleotides, the CDR3 is TGCGCCAGCAGCCAAGGTCGGGACAACGCCTACGAGCAGTACTTC. Amino acids: CASSQGRDNAYEQYF.

This clone turned up a few times. The chain combines TRBV6-6 with TRBJ2-3, with TRBD2 matching 14 bases. This CDR3 is built from 16 residues. The germline V gene encodes CDR1 MNHNY and CDR2 SVGAGI (reference sequence). Unmatched junction bases numbered 7, after V lost 5 bases and J lost 6 bases. The CDR3 spells CASSKRTSGGSDTQYF. In DNA, the CDR3 is TGTGCCAGCAGTAAAAGGACTAGCGGGGGGTCTGATACGCAGTATTTT.

The chain couples TRBV27 to TRBJ2-1, with unresolved D. The CDR3 covers 14 residues. Trimming stripped 2 bases from V and 0 bases from J, with 5 bases between. The germline gives CDR1 MNHEY, CDR2 SMNVEV (reference sequence). The CDR3 coding sequence is TGTGCCAGCAGTTTAGGCTACTCCTACAATGAGCAGTTCTTC. As protein: CASSLGYSYNEQFF.

This clone was counted only a few times. The chain recombines TRBV10-3 with TRBJ2-1; TRBD2 matches 11 bases. The V segment lost 3 bases and the J segment 4 bases; nucleotides outside the gene matches: 5. This CDR3 is 16 amino acids long. Germline V gene lookup returns CDR1 ENHRY and CDR2 SYGVKD. The CDR3 DNA reads TGTGCCATCAGTGAACTAGCGGGGGCCTTTTACAATGAGCAGTTCTTC. Translation: CAISELAGAFYNEQFF.

This rearrangement joins TRBV12-5 to TRBJ2-7; D is unresolved. V lost 1 base, J lost 3 bases, and 1 base lay in between. Germline lookup yields CDR1 LGHNT and CDR2 FRNRAP. The length of the CDR3 is 11 residues. CDR3 bases: TGTGCTAGTGGTTTGGGCTACGAGCAGTACTTC. It yields the protein CASGLGYEQYF. Based on the CDR3 plus reference TRBV12-5 and TRBJ2-7, the full variable domain is DARVTQTPRHKVTEMGQEVTMRCQPILGHNTVFWYRQTMMQGLELLAYFRNRAPLDDSGMPKDRFSAEMPDATLATLKIQPSEPRDSAVYFCASGLGYEQYFGPGTRLTVT.

The V call is TRBV19, the J call TRBJ2-5, with D perhaps TRBD1 (6 bases). The CDR3 has 14 residues. The V gene's germline CDR1 is LNHDA and CDR2 SQIVND (reference sequence). Trimming stripped 5 bases from V and 1 base from J, with 11 bases between. The CDR3 nucleotides read TGTGCCAGTAGTCCCGGGACACCCCAAGAGACCCAGTACTTC. Translation: CASSPGTPQETQYF.

This chain links TRBV30 with TRBJ2-5, with 7 bases aligning to TRBD1. Germline loops: CDR1 GTSNPN, CDR2 SVGIG (reference sequence). The V gene end was trimmed by 3 bases and the J gene end by 3 bases; junction bases not matched to a gene: 1. This CDR3 contains 12 residues. The CDR3 is CAWRGGEETQYF. The CDR3 DNA sequence: TGTGCCTGGAGAGGGGGCGAAGAGACCCAGTACTTC.

This clone has just a few counts. The V call is TRBV27, the J call TRBJ2-2; the D is unclear. CDR3 length: 12 amino acids. Germline V gene sequence: CDR1 MNHEY, CDR2 SMNVEV (reference sequence). The V and J ends lost 6 bases and 5 bases respectively, with 7 bases between them. CDR3 residues: CASSLRTGELFF. The CDR3, as DNA: TGTGCCAGCAGCCTCCGTACCGGGGAGCTGTTTTTT.

The rearrangement joins TRBV7-9 to TRBJ2-7, with TRBD1 identical over 11 bases. The V segment lost 5 bases and the J segment 0 bases; nucleotides outside the gene matches: 6. Germline CDR1 reads SEHNR; CDR2 reads FQNEAQ (reference sequence). The CDR3 runs to 16 residues. The CDR3 here is CASSVDRGRLSYEQYF. The CDR3 DNA reads as TGTGCCAGCAGCGTGGACAGGGGGCGCCTCTCCTACGAGCAGTACTTC.